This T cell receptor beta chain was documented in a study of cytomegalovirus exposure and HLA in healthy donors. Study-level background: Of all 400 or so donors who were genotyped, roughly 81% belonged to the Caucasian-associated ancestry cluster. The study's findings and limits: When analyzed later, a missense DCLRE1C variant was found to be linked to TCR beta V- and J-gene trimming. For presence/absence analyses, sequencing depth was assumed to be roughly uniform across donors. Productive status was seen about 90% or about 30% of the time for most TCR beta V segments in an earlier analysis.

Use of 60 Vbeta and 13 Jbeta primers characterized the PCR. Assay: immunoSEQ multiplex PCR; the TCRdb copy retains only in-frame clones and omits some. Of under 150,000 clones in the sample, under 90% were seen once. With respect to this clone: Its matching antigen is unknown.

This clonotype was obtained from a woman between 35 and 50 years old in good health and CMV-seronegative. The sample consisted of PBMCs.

The CDR3 reads CASSWADRANGYTF. The CDR3 DNA reads TGTGCCAGCAGTTGGGCCGACAGGGCTAATGGCTACACCTTC. V gene TRBV6-5 combines with J gene TRBJ1-2; 7 bases are a match to TRBD1. J gave up 6 bases and V 4 bases, and 8 bases lay outside the gene matches. CDR3 length: 14 amino acids. In germline, CDR1 is MNHEY, CDR2 SVGAGI.